This T cell receptor beta chain derives from a study of Graves' ophthalmopathy and Graves' hyperthyroidism. Whole-study findings and limits: With about 88% sensitivity and around 80% specificity, a 13-signature model separated ophthalmopathy from stable hyperthyroidism. Both a 70.59% sensitivity and a 72.22% specificity characterized the model's predictions of ophthalmopathy progression. Most expanded clonotypes from thyroid (those above 0.001 frequency) were also found in blood.

Germline V lookup: CDR1 MNHEY, CDR2 SVGEGT. V was cut by 0 bases and J by 0 bases, with 14 bases left in between. The CDR3 runs to 18 residues. RNA transcripts were the source from which TCR beta CDR3 regions were amplified. HTBI primers were employed in first-round RT-PCR, then a second-round multiplex PCR followed. TCRdb redid the calling of the multiplex PCR reads with MiXCR, one entry per CDR3 protein. Of a few hundred thousand distinct CDR3 sequences in the sample, about 21% are singletons; the top ten hold roughly 3.2%. This clonotype was detected only a few times. Antigen specificity is unknown.

The chain couples TRBV6-2 or TRBV6-3 to TRBJ2-2; D perhaps matches TRBD1 (5 bases). This clonotype was sampled from a woman younger than 35 with stable Graves' hyperthyroidism. Material for sequencing was peripheral blood. The CDR3 reads CASSYSRMDTANTGELFF. CDR3 nucleotide sequence: TGTGCCAGCAGTTACTCGAGAATGGACACCGCGAACACCGGGGAGCTGTTTTTT.